The rows below give T cell receptor beta chains drawn from one sample of a study of T cell changes during pregnancy in multiple sclerosis. The assay was immunoSEQ multiplex PCR, and TCRdb's table has in-frame clones only and misses some. The sample records some 97,000 clones, around 93% being singletons. Sequenced material: peripheral blood, taken after pregnancy. Receptors originate from a female donor with multiple sclerosis, enrolled in a pregnancy study. CDR3s include the opening cysteine and the closing phenylalanine or tryptophan. A D gene is named only where the DNA matches it firmly. The size entry is marked missing in some rows and otherwise reads once, few, many or a size class.

d_call,v_call,clone_size,j_call,cdr3_aa,cdr3_nt
NA,TRBV2,NA,TRBJ2-1,CASSVEGYYNEQFF,TGTGCCAGCAGCGTGGAGGGGTACTACAATGAGCAGTTCTTC
TRBD2,TRBV7-3,NA,TRBJ2-1,CASSLRAGKTSETYNEQFF,TGTGCCAGCAGCTTAAGGGCGGGTAAAACTAGCGAGACTTACAATGAGCAGTTCTTC
TRBD2,TRBV15,NA,TRBJ2-2,CATSRDRREGPFAGELFF,TGTGCCACCAGCAGAGATAGGAGGGAGGGCCCGTTTGCCGGGGAGCTGTTTTTT
NA,TRBV28,few,TRBJ1-5,CASSGQSNQPQHF,TGTGCCAGCAGTGGACAGAGCAATCAGCCCCAGCATTTT
TRBD2,TRBV28,NA,TRBJ2-7,CASSTSGLTYEQYF,TGTGCCAGCAGTACTAGCGGGCTAACCTACGAGCAGTACTTC
NA,TRBV5-1,NA,TRBJ2-3,CASRDSSTDTQYF,TGCGCCAGCCGCGATTCAAGCACAGATACGCAGTATTTT
TRBD1,TRBV19,once,TRBJ1-2,CASSIVTGEGYTF,TGTGCCAGTAGTATAGTCACAGGGGAAGGCTACACCTTC
NA,TRBV27,NA,TRBJ1-6,CASSFRRSSYNSPLHF,TGTGCCAGCAGTTTTCGCAGAAGCTCCTATAATTCACCCCTCCACTTT
TRBD1,TRBV5-6,NA,TRBJ1-2,CASSRDRGGYTF,TGTGCCAGCAGTCGAGACAGGGGTGGCTACACCTTC
TRBD1,TRBV13,once,TRBJ2-7,CASRMTGTVYEQYF,TGTGCCAGCAGGATGACAGGGACAGTCTACGAGCAGTACTTC
NA,TRBV19,NA,TRBJ2-2,CASSTDLNTGELFF,TGTGCCAGTAGTACAGACCTGAACACCGGGGAGCTGTTTTTT
TRBD2,TRBV6-5,few,TRBJ2-1,CASSNFQRGANNEQFF,TGTGCCAGCAGTAACTTCCAGCGGGGGGCGAACAATGAGCAGTTCTTC
TRBD1,TRBV7-9,NA,TRBJ2-6,CASSTRQGGGSGANVLTF,TGTGCCAGCAGCACACGACAGGGGGGGGGATCCGGGGCCAACGTCCTGACTTTC
TRBD1,TRBV28,NA,TRBJ2-3,CASSSLGMTGFPDTQYF,TGTGCCAGCAGTTCTTTGGGGATGACAGGGTTCCCAGATACGCAGTATTTT
TRBD1,TRBV6-1,NA,TRBJ2-7,CASSELRGLSYEQYF,TGTGCCAGCAGTGAGCTCAGGGGGCTCTCCTACGAGCAGTACTTC
TRBD2,TRBV27,NA,TRBJ2-1,CATQRDGRAVYNEQFF,TGTGCTACCCAAAGGGACGGGAGGGCAGTCTACAATGAGCAGTTCTTC
TRBD1,TRBV11-2,NA,TRBJ1-6,CASSLDNNPGQGHSPLHF,TGTGCCAGCAGCTTAGATAACAACCCGGGACAGGGACATTCACCCCTCCACTTT
NA,TRBV11-3,NA,TRBJ1-2,CASSPSRGGRNYGYTF,TGTGCCAGCAGCCCGAGCCGGGGGGGCAGAAACTATGGCTACACCTTC
NA,TRBV25-1,NA,TRBJ2-1,CASSDLAGIYNEQFF,TGTGCCAGCAGTGATCTGGCGGGGATCTACAATGAGCAGTTCTTC
TRBD2,TRBV6-1,NA,TRBJ2-7,CASRGLAGFREQYF,TGTGCCAGCAGAGGACTAGCGGGGTTTCGCGAGCAGTACTTC
TRBD1,TRBV4-1,once,TRBJ1-6,CASSREGQGNSPLHF,TGCGCCAGCAGCCGAGAAGGACAGGGGAATTCACCCCTCCACTTT
TRBD1,TRBV19,NA,TRBJ1-5,CASSRRDRSLNQPQHF,TGTGCCAGTAGTAGGCGGGACAGGAGCCTCAATCAGCCCCAGCATTTT
NA,TRBV6-1,NA,TRBJ2-3,CATRTFSTDTQYF,TGTGCCACCAGGACATTTAGCACAGATACGCAGTATTTT
TRBD1,TRBV7-9,NA,TRBJ1-3,CASSPTGSTGNTIYF,TGTGCCAGCAGCCCGACAGGGAGTACTGGAAACACCATATATTTT
TRBD1,TRBV4-1,NA,TRBJ1-1,CASSQRTGETEAFF,TGCGCCAGCAGCCAACGGACAGGGGAGACTGAAGCTTTCTTT
NA,TRBV4-3,NA,TRBJ1-4,CASSQGGATNEKLFF,TGCGCCAGCAGCCAAGGGGGGGCAACTAATGAAAAACTGTTTTTT
TRBD1,TRBV7-9,NA,TRBJ1-4,CASTTDRASNEKLFF,TGTGCCAGCACCACGGACAGGGCATCTAATGAAAAACTGTTTTTT
TRBD1,TRBV11-2,once,TRBJ2-5,CASSLPGTGGETQYF,TGTGCCAGCAGCTTACCCGGGACAGGGGGAGAGACCCAGTACTTC
TRBD2,TRBV5-1,NA,TRBJ2-7,CASSFSAGGTYEQYF,TGCGCCAGCAGCTTTTCAGCGGGAGGTACCTACGAGCAGTACTTC
TRBD1,TRBV6-1,few,TRBJ2-7,CASNVGQISYEQYF,TGTGCCAGCAACGTGGGACAGATTAGCTACGAGCAGTACTTC
NA,TRBV4-3,NA,TRBJ1-6,CASSKSGESPLHF,TGCGCCAGCTCCAAAAGTGGGGAGTCACCCCTCCACTTT
NA,TRBV7-8,NA,TRBJ1-1,CASSLTPVNTEAFF,TGTGCCAGCAGCCTGACACCTGTGAACACTGAAGCTTTCTTT
NA,TRBV29-1,NA,TRBJ1-5,CSTAGMVMGNQPQHF,TGCAGCACAGCAGGGATGGTGATGGGCAATCAGCCCCAGCATTTT